This record looks at one T cell receptor beta chain sequence and its context. The data were obtained in a study of blood T cell repertoires in COVID-19. Across the whole study: Acute-phase and convalescent COVID-19 samples originated in the United States, Italy and Spain. Nucleic acid was either cDNA or gDNA, and it came from T cells, B-cell-depleted T cells, or PBMCs.

Original processing methods: Amplifying reference gene primers gave estimates of nucleated cell counts. Profiling relied on immunoSEQ multiplex PCR, and the TCRdb table lists in-frame clones only, not all of them. V, J and clone size reflect that table, while D and trimming were determined from the DNA. The table includes roughly 30,000 clones, 72% detected once. Germline values: CDR1 LGHDT, CDR2 YNNKEL (reference sequence). Deletions cut 3 bases from V and 0 bases from J, with 14 bases between. The CDR3 has 17 residues. The sequenced material came from peripheral blood. The receptor was derived from a boy younger than 10 with active or convalescent COVID-19. V is TRBV3-1 (or the pseudogene TRBV3-2) and J is TRBJ2-2; possible D gene TRBD2, 6 bases. The CDR3 reads CASSHYGTFANTGELFF. CDR3 DNA sequence: TGTGCCAGCAGCCACTATGGGACTTTCGCGAACACCGGGGAGCTGTTTTTT.